The 19 T cell receptor beta chains in this list originate from one sample, sequenced in a study of T cells in Graves' hyperthyroidism and ophthalmopathy. Amplified regions were TCR beta CDR3 sequences from RNA transcripts. HTBI primers were the set used in a first-round RT-PCR of the TCR CDR3. TCRdb analysed the multiplex PCR reads with MiXCR anew, one entry per CDR3 protein. The sample carries some 490,000 distinct CDR3 sequences, about 16% recorded once. Sequenced material: blood. These receptors all stem from a woman aged 25-40 years with Graves' ophthalmopathy.

This clonotype has at least ten counts. This chain links TRBV20-1 with TRBJ1-5; D is undetermined. The CDR3 contains 15 residues. Per the germline V gene, CDR1 is DFQATT and CDR2 is SNEGSKA (reference sequence). The V end lost 3 bases, the J end lost 6 bases, and 18 bases lay between the germline ends. In DNA form, the CDR3 reads TGCAGTGCTAGCGCGACGGGCCTGAGCCGTCAGCCCCAGCATTTT. It yields the protein CSASATGLSRQPQHF.

Ten or more counts support this clonotype. The rearrangement links TRBV7-2 to TRBJ1-2, with a tentative D call TRBD1 (6 bases). The CDR3 is 13 residues long. The V end lost 4 bases, the J end lost 2 bases, and 8 bases lay between the germline ends. Germline V lookup: CDR1 SGHTA, CDR2 FQGNSA. The CDR3 is CASSYDRNYGYTF. In nucleotides, the CDR3 is TGTGCCAGCAGCTACGACAGGAACTATGGCTACACCTTC.

This clonotype showed up just a few times. This chain uses TRBV20-1 with TRBJ1-2, with D unclear. Germline V gene lookup returns CDR1 DFQATT and CDR2 SNEGSKA (reference sequence). CDR3 length equals 13 residues. V lost 1 base and J 0 bases, leaving 6 bases between the germline ends. CDR3 sequence reads: CSARVASNYGYTF. The CDR3 region has the DNA TGCAGTGCTAGAGTCGCATCTAACTATGGCTACACCTTC.

The rearrangement links TRBV4-1 to TRBJ1-1; 8 bases map to TRBD1. Germline V gene data show CDR1 as MGHRA and CDR2 as YSYEKL. The CDR3 runs to 16 residues. The J segment lost 4 bases and the V segment lost 0 bases, leaving 7 bases of the junction unmatched. DNA for the CDR3: TGCGCCAGCAGCCAAGAAATGGGACAGGCAGGCACTGAAGCTTTCTTT. Translating gives CASSQEMGQAGTEAFF.

This clonotype was picked up many times. The chain employs TRBV19 and TRBJ2-2; D might be TRBD1 (5 bases). This CDR3 comprises 15 residues. Trimming removed 6 bases from V and 0 bases from J, with 11 bases in between. The germline CDR1 and CDR2 sequences are LNHDA and SQIVND (reference sequence). CDR3 in amino acids: CASSVQGTNTGELFF. CDR3 in DNA: TGTGCCAGTAGCGTTCAGGGTACGAACACCGGGGAGCTGTTTTTT.

The chain has TRBV4-1 and TRBJ1-1; D is possibly TRBD1 (5 bases). The ends were cut back, 5 bases at V and 5 bases at J, with 24 bases in the middle. The germline gives CDR1 MGHRA, CDR2 YSYEKL. This CDR3 is 17 amino acids long. The DNA of the CDR3 is TGCGCCAGCAGCTCCCACCCCCGGGACCCAAAGGGGACTGAAGCTTTCTTT. This sequence encodes CASSSHPRDPKGTEAFF.

This clonotype was picked up a small number of times. The rearrangement links TRBV29-1 to TRBJ2-2, with no clear D. Germline assignment: CDR1 SQVTM and CDR2 ANQGSEA. V was clipped by 0 bases and J by 5 bases, with 16 bases between them. This CDR3 is built from 16 residues. CDR3 amino acids: CSVEDRNGSPTGELFF. CDR3 bases: TGCAGCGTTGAAGATCGGAACGGGTCCCCTACCGGGGAGCTGTTTTTT.

This clonotype occurred many times. The V gene is TRBV18, the J gene TRBJ2-3; D gene uncertain. Germline CDR1 KGHSH, CDR2 LQKENI. This CDR3 is built from 16 residues. Deletions cut 5 bases from V and 9 bases from J, with 24 bases between. CDR3 in DNA: TGTGCCAGCTCATCCCAGACATTCGATATCGTACTGACGCAGTATTTT. It codes for CASSSQTFDIVLTQYF. The full variable domain, completed using reference TRBV18 and TRBJ2-3, is NAGVMQNPRHLVRRRGQEARLRCSPMKGHSHVYWYRQLPEEGLKFMVYLQKENIIDESGMPKERFSAEFPKEGPSILRIQQVVRGDSAAYFCASSSQTFDIVLTQYFGPGTRLTVL.

This clonotype showed up many times. V usage is TRBV12-3 or TRBV12-4 and J usage is TRBJ2-3; the D gene is possibly TRBD2 (6 bases). This CDR3 is 13 amino acids long. Trimming pared 5 bases from V and 6 bases from J, leaving 12 bases between. The CDR3 coding sequence is TGTGCCAGCAGTAGCGGGCGGGTGGATACGCAGTATTTT. This codes for CASSSGRVDTQYF.

V usage is TRBV2 and J usage is TRBJ2-1; 9 bases agree with TRBD2. The V and J ends lost 11 bases and 6 bases, in that order; junction bases with no gene match: 14. CDR1 is SNHLY and CDR2 is FYNNEI in the germline V gene. This CDR3 is built from 15 residues. CDR3 sequence reads: CASRVAGAGTNEQFF. CDR3 DNA sequence: TGTGCCTCCCGGGTAGCGGGAGCGGGAACCAATGAGCAGTTCTTC.

This clonotype showed up just a few times. V and J are TRBV5-4 and TRBJ2-1; D may match TRBD1 or TRBD2 (5 bases each). Trimming left V 6 bases short and J 8 bases short, with 15 bases between. Germline CDR1 SGHNT, CDR2 YYREEE (reference sequence). The CDR3 sequence is 13 residues long. CDR3 region: CASTRVGEYEQFF. CDR3 nucleotides: TGTGCCAGCACTCGAGTGGGGGAGTATGAGCAGTTCTTC.

The rearrangement joins TRBV29-1 to TRBJ2-1, with D uncertain. This CDR3 contains 13 residues. Per the germline V gene, CDR1 is SQVTM and CDR2 is ANQGSEA. V lost 6 bases and J lost 9, with 18 bases in between. CDR3 residues: CSVVGISRSEQFF. The DNA for the CDR3 is TGCAGCGTGGTAGGGATCTCCCGTAGTGAGCAGTTCTTC.

This clonotype was counted many times. This rearrangement joins TRBV6-2 or TRBV6-3 to TRBJ1-1, with TRBD1 matching over 8 bases. This CDR3 spans 21 amino acids. Germline V gene lookup returns CDR1 MNHEY and CDR2 SVGEGT. Trimming took 5 bases from V and 3 from J; bases not matched to a gene: 26. The chain's CDR3 is CASSPFGGRGRNYKLDTEAFF. The CDR3 nucleotides are TGTGCCAGCAGTCCCTTCGGTGGCAGGGGGCGCAATTATAAGTTGGACACTGAAGCTTTCTTT.

This chain uses TRBV9 with TRBJ2-3; weak D call: TRBD2 (5 bases). V was trimmed by 0 bases and J by 2 bases, leaving 16 bases between them. This CDR3 has 17 amino acids. CDR1 and CDR2 from the germline V gene are SGDLS and YYNGEE. This chain's CDR3 is CASSVGTQYPYTDTQYF. The CDR3 DNA reads as TGTGCCAGCAGCGTAGGGACTCAATATCCCTACACAGATACGCAGTATTTT.

This rearrangement joins TRBV19 to TRBJ2-3; D tentatively fits TRBD1 or TRBD2 (6 bases each). Germline CDR1 LNHDA, CDR2 SQIVND (reference sequence). V was cut by 11 bases and J by 4 bases, with 16 bases left in between. This CDR3 is 13 amino acids long. The CDR3 DNA reads as TGTGCCGCAAGGGGGGCAGGGCCAGATACGCAGTATTTT. Encoded protein: CAARGAGPDTQYF.

This clonotype has at least ten counts. This chain connects TRBV7-9 to TRBJ2-5; maybe TRBD1 (5 bases). The CDR3 length is 14 residues. V was shortened by 3 bases and J by 1 base, with 9 bases between the two germline ends. Germline V gene lookup returns CDR1 SEHNR and CDR2 FQNEAQ (reference sequence). Written as DNA, the CDR3 is TGTGCCAGCAGCTTCGGACACCCCCAAGAGACCCAGTACTTC. It specifies CASSFGHPQETQYF.

This clonotype was recorded a few times. The chain links TRBV5-1 to TRBJ2-3; TRBD2 is a possible D gene (6 bases). The CDR3 covers 15 residues. V lost 1 base and J 6 bases, leaving 15 bases between the germline ends. Per germline, CDR1 SGHRS and CDR2 YFSETQ. CDR3 loop: CASSLYEGGKDTQYF. DNA of the CDR3: TGCGCCAGCAGCTTGTATGAGGGCGGGAAGGATACGCAGTATTTT.

In its sample, this clonotype was seen many times. V and J are TRBV5-1 and TRBJ2-1, with D tentatively TRBD1 (6 bases). Per germline, CDR1 SGHRS and CDR2 YFSETQ. The V end lost 2 bases, the J end lost 5 bases, and 14 bases lay between the germline ends. The CDR3 spans 15 residues. CDR3 DNA sequence: TGCGCCAGCAGCTTTCAGGGGAATCCTAACAATGAGCAGTTCTTC. Amino acid sequence: CASSFQGNPNNEQFF.

This clonotype was observed many times. This chain uses TRBV7-2 with TRBJ2-3; D is possibly TRBD1 (6 bases). Per the germline V gene, CDR1 is SGHTA and CDR2 is FQGNSA. Deletions cut 0 bases from V and 1 base from J, with 8 bases between. There are 15 residues in the CDR3. CDR3 region: CASSLAGARTDTQYF. CDR3 in DNA: TGTGCCAGCAGCTTAGCGGGGGCCCGCACAGATACGCAGTATTTT.